Below are 26 T cell receptor beta chains sequenced from a single sample in a study of blood T cell repertoires in COVID-19. Clones were read by immunoSEQ multiplex PCR, and TCRdb kept only the in-frame ones, dropping some. Of 350,000 to 400,000 clones detected, around nine tenths appear once; the ten largest clones hold about 7.1%. Specimen: peripheral blood. These receptors were collected from a woman aged 60 to 75 with COVID-19, enrolled during active disease.

This clone has a handful of counts. The CDR3 DNA sequence: TGTGCCAGCAGCTCTCCGACAGGGGTTAGTGTGAACACTGAAGCTTTCTTT. Its protein product is CASSSPTGVSVNTEAFF. V is TRBV7-9 and J is TRBJ1-1, with 8 bases identical to TRBD1. There are 17 residues in the CDR3. Germline trimming cut 4 bases from V and 0 bases from J; bases unmatched to any gene: 10. Looked up from germline, CDR1 is SEHNR and CDR2 is FQNEAQ (reference sequence).

The V call is TRBV11-3, the J call TRBJ2-3, with 9 bases lining up with TRBD1. Germline values: CDR1 SGHNT, CDR2 YENEEA. This CDR3 is built from 17 residues. After removal of 1 base from V and 4 bases from J, the junction contained 9 bases not matched to a gene. CDR3 sequence: CASSLGGWDRASDTQYF. CDR3 sequence (DNA): TGTGCCAGCAGCTTAGGGGGTTGGGACAGGGCATCAGATACGCAGTATTTT.

For the CDR3, the DNA is TGTGCCAGCAGCCAGTCCAGGATGGCCAACTATGGCTACACCTTC. Protein product: CASSQSRMANYGYTF. The V call is TRBV3-1 (or the pseudogene TRBV3-2), the J call TRBJ1-2; D unresolved. CDR1 is LGHDT and CDR2 is YNNKEL in the germline V gene (reference sequence). V lost 3 bases and J 2 bases, leaving 13 bases between the germline ends. The CDR3 extends over 15 amino acids.

The J gene is TRBJ1-2, the V gene TRBV19, with 8 positions matching TRBD1. Germline V lookup: CDR1 LNHDA, CDR2 SQIVND (reference sequence). V gave up 3 bases and J gave up 6 bases; unmatched junction bases: 9. The CDR3 loop spans 15 amino acids. The CDR3 nucleotides read TGTGCCAGTAGTATGGCCCGGACAGGGAGGAATGGCTACACCTTC. Translated: CASSMARTGRNGYTF.

The chain recombines TRBV6-5 with TRBJ1-5, with no clear D. Germline V lookup: CDR1 MNHEY, CDR2 SVGAGI. Deletions cut 8 bases from V and 6 bases from J, with 17 bases between. CDR3 length equals 14 residues. This CDR3 reads CASAVEHLPQPQHF. CDR3 DNA: TGTGCCAGCGCCGTAGAGCATCTGCCTCAGCCCCAGCATTTT.

This chain joins TRBV6-6 and TRBJ2-6, with TRBD1 matching over 10 bases. Germline V gene sequence: CDR1 MNHNY, CDR2 SVGAGI (reference sequence). CDR3 length: 17 residues. With 5 bases clipped from V and 3 bases from J, the junction kept 7 bases outside the gene matches. CDR3 DNA: TGTGCCAGCAGTCCAGGACAGGGGGAAGTTGGGGCCAACGTCCTGACTTTC. As protein: CASSPGQGEVGANVLTF.

The rearrangement uses TRBV11-1 and TRBJ2-1; 9 bases align to TRBD2. CDR3 length: 16 residues. The V segment lost 4 bases and the J segment 4 bases; nucleotides outside the gene matches: 8. Germline assignment: CDR1 SGHAT and CDR2 FQDESV (reference sequence). CDR3: CASSSRLAATYNEQFF. The CDR3 bases are TGTGCCAGCAGCTCCAGACTAGCGGCTACATACAATGAGCAGTTCTTC.

V usage is TRBV4-1 and J usage is TRBJ2-2, with 16 positions matching TRBD2. Germline V gene lookup returns CDR1 MGHRA and CDR2 YSYEKL. The CDR3 totals 18 residues. With V trimmed by 4 bases and J by 4 bases, 6 bases remained unmatched. In DNA form, the CDR3 reads TGCGCCAGCAGCCTGGGACTAGCGGGGGGGCTGGTCACCGGGGAGCTGTTTTTT. Its protein product is CASSLGLAGGLVTGELFF.

The V call is TRBV23-1, the J call TRBJ2-3, with D perhaps matching TRBD2 (5 bases). TRBV23-1 is recorded as an ORF, its role being uncertain. The CDR3 is 14 amino acids. Trimming removed 4 bases at V and 5 bases at J, with 13 bases between. The CDR3 bases are TGCGCCAGCAGTCGTCGTAGCGTAGGAGATACGCAGTATTTT. Translating gives CASSRRSVGDTQYF.

This chain connects TRBV10-3 to TRBJ2-7; 14 nucleotides match TRBD2. J was trimmed by 0 bases and V by 6 bases; bases with no gene match: 10. Germline V gene data show CDR1 as ENHRY and CDR2 as SYGVKD. The CDR3 is 18 residues long. CDR3 residues: CAISSGTSGGPLSYEQYF. The CDR3 DNA reads TGTGCCATCAGCTCCGGGACTAGCGGGGGCCCACTCTCCTACGAGCAGTACTTC.

The V call is TRBV5-5, the J call TRBJ2-7; D uncertain. V lost 2 bases and J 3 bases, leaving 12 bases between the germline ends. The CDR3 consists of 14 residues. Germline CDR1 SGHKS, CDR2 YYEKEE (reference sequence). CDR3 sequence (DNA): TGTGCCAGCAGCTTAGATTACCAGAACTACGAGCAGTACTTC. It encodes CASSLDYQNYEQYF. Full variable domain (rest looked up from reference TRBV5-5 and TRBJ2-7): DAGVTQSPTHLIKTRGQQVTLRCSPISGHKSVSWYQQVLGQGPQFIFQYYEKEERGRGNFPDRFSARQFPNYSSELNVNALLLGDSALYLCASSLDYQNYEQYFGPGTRLTVT.

The chain couples TRBV5-1 to TRBJ1-1, with D tentatively TRBD1 (6 bases). V lost 6 bases, J lost 5 bases, and 14 bases lay in between. Germline CDR1 reads SGHRS; CDR2 reads YFSETQ. This CDR3 is built from 13 residues. The CDR3 coding sequence is TGCGCCAGCACCCTACAGGGTGAGACTGAAGCTTTCTTT. Translation: CASTLQGETEAFF. The whole variable domain, remainder taken from reference TRBV5-1 and TRBJ1-1, is KAGVTQTPRYLIKTRGQQVTLSCSPISGHRSVSWYQQTPGQGLQFLFEYFSETQRNKGNFPGRFSGRQFSNSRSEMNVSTLELGDSALYLCASTLQGETEAFFGQGTRLTVV.

This chain links TRBV27 with TRBJ2-2, with 8 bases fitting TRBD1. Trimming cost V 6 bases and J 10 bases; bases outside gene matches: 10. Germline V gene sequence: CDR1 MNHEY, CDR2 SMNVEV (reference sequence). The CDR3 runs 14 residues. CDR3 region: CASSPVAGGAELFF. The CDR3 DNA reads TGTGCCAGCAGCCCAGTGGCAGGGGGCGCGGAGCTGTTTTTT.

The chain is built from TRBV30 and TRBJ1-4; tentative D call: TRBD1 (5 bases). Germline V CDR1 and CDR2: GTSNPN, SVGIG (reference sequence). Trimming stripped 5 bases from V and 8 bases from J, with 15 bases between. This CDR3 contains 13 residues. The CDR3 protein is CAWAAGSNEKLFF. The DNA for the CDR3 is TGTGCCTGGGCGGCAGGGTCAAACGAAAAACTGTTTTTT. Variable domain in full (rest from reference TRBV30 and TRBJ1-4): SQTIHQWPATLVQPVGSPLSLECTVEGTSNPNLYWYRQAAGRGLQLLFYSVGIGQISSEVPQNLSASRPQDRQFILSSKKLLLSDSGFYLCAWAAGSNEKLFFGSGTQLSVL.

The chain has TRBV3-1 (or the pseudogene TRBV3-2) and TRBJ2-2; 7 bases fit TRBD1. After removal of 1 base from V and 4 bases from J, the junction contained 3 bases not matched to a gene. Germline CDR1 and CDR2: LGHDT and YNNKEL (reference sequence). The CDR3 spans 15 residues. DNA for the CDR3: TGTGCCAGCAGCCAAGGGGACAGATCCACCGGGGAGCTGTTTTTT. Its translation: CASSQGDRSTGELFF.

V usage is TRBV18 and J usage is TRBJ1-1, with no clear D. The CDR3 loop spans 14 amino acids. V dropped 1 base and J dropped 3 bases, with 9 bases sitting between them. Germline V gene data show CDR1 as KGHSH and CDR2 as LQKENI. The CDR3 DNA is TGTGCCAGCTCACCACAGGGAGAGGACACTGAAGCTTTCTTT. It codes for CASSPQGEDTEAFF.

The chain links TRBV5-1 to TRBJ2-5; 12 nucleotides line up with TRBD2. V was pared by 4 bases and J by 0 bases, with 4 bases of the junction left unmatched. CDR1 and CDR2 from the germline V gene are SGHRS and YFSETQ. This CDR3 is 16 amino acids long. In DNA form, the CDR3 reads TGCGCCAGCAGCCCGGGGACTAGCGGGTACCAAGAGACCCAGTACTTC. The encoded protein is CASSPGTSGYQETQYF.

As regards this clone: This sample also contains other DNA sequences that code for the same CDR3. The J gene is TRBJ2-5, the V gene TRBV9, with 9 bases matching TRBD2. The CDR3 length is 15 residues. The germline V gene has CDR1 SGDLS and CDR2 YYNGEE. Unmatched junction bases numbered 2, after V lost 1 base and J lost 1 base. The CDR3: CASSVSGGPQETQYF. The CDR3 DNA reads TGTGCCAGCAGCGTAAGCGGGGGGCCCCAAGAGACCCAGTACTTC.

The rearrangement uses TRBV5-6 and TRBJ2-3; D unresolved. The CDR3 length is 13 residues. The V end lost 1 base, the J end lost 4 bases, and 7 bases lay between the germline ends. Germline V lookup: CDR1 SGHDT, CDR2 YYEEEE. CDR3 sequence reads: CASSLLGADTQYF. CDR3 coding DNA: TGTGCCAGCAGCTTGTTGGGCGCAGATACGCAGTATTTT.

This chain connects TRBV11-2 to TRBJ1-2; no definite D call. CDR1 and CDR2 from the germline V gene are SGHAT and FQNNGV. The CDR3 runs to 15 residues. V lost 5 bases to trimming and J lost 5 bases, with 18 bases between them. The CDR3 region has the DNA TGTGCCAGCAGCCTCCTCGCGGGGAGCTTTTATGGCTACACCTTC. Protein sequence: CASSLLAGSFYGYTF.

The rearrangement links TRBV2 to TRBJ1-3; D remains unclear. Trimming pared 0 bases from V and 1 base from J, leaving 10 bases between. CDR1 SNHLY and CDR2 FYNNEI come from the germline V gene. The CDR3 has 16 residues. The CDR3 loop is CASSEARGTSGNTIYF. The CDR3 DNA follows: TGTGCCAGCAGTGAAGCCCGGGGAACATCTGGAAACACCATATATTTT.

The V and J genes are TRBV7-2 and TRBJ2-3, with D perhaps matching TRBD2 (6 bases). The CDR3 loop spans 13 amino acids. V lost 6 bases and J lost 6, with 13 bases in between. The germline gives CDR1 SGHTA, CDR2 FQGNSA. CDR3 coding DNA: TGTGCCAGCAGTATTGGACGGGGGGATACGCAGTATTTT. It translates to CASSIGRGDTQYF.

V and J are TRBV5-1 and TRBJ1-3; 9 nucleotides line up with TRBD1. The V gene's germline CDR1 is SGHRS and CDR2 YFSETQ. The CDR3 is 16 amino acids. V shed 2 bases, J shed 4 bases, and the junction held 7 bases outside the gene matches. CDR3 nucleotides: TGCGCCAGCAGCTTAGCGGGACAGGGATACGGAAACACCATATATTTT. It is translated as CASSLAGQGYGNTIYF.

This sequence joins TRBV7-8 and TRBJ2-7, with D tentatively TRBD2 (6 bases). V lost 3 bases to trimming and J lost 11 bases, with 17 bases between them. The CDR3 length is 13 residues. The germline CDR1 and CDR2 sequences are SGHVS and FQNEAQ. The CDR3 bases are TGTGCCAGCAGCTTGTTATGGAGGGGCTTCGAGTACTTC. Protein: CASSLLWRGFEYF. Supplemented by reference TRBV7-8 and TRBJ2-7, the full variable domain reads GAGVSQSPRYKVAKRGQDVALRCDPISGHVSLFWYQQALGQGPEFLTYFQNEAQLDKSGLPSDRFFAERPEGSVSTLKIQRTQQEDSAVYLCASSLLWRGFEYFGPGTRLTVT.

This clone was detected a few times. This chain joins TRBV27 and TRBJ1-2, with D maybe TRBD1 (5 bases). Trimming took off 5 bases at V and 5 bases at J, with 12 bases between the two ends. Germline V gene lookup returns CDR1 MNHEY and CDR2 SMNVEV (reference sequence). The CDR3 has 13 residues. In DNA form, the CDR3 reads TGTGCCAGCAGTCGTTCAGGGTCGTATGGCTACACCTTC. It specifies CASSRSGSYGYTF.

The chain couples TRBV6-5 to TRBJ1-2; TRBD1 aligns across 9 bases. V dropped 5 bases and J dropped 4; count of bases not matched to a gene: 8. The germline V gene encodes CDR1 MNHEY and CDR2 SVGAGI. This CDR3 spans 15 amino acids. The chain's CDR3 is CASSITGQGTYGYTF. CDR3 nucleotides: TGTGCCAGCAGTATAACGGGACAGGGCACCTATGGCTACACCTTC.